The TCR beta chain under discussion was sequenced for a study of shared clonotypes between healthy human individuals. The study's findings and limits: Researchers sampled blood only, noting tissue repertoires likely differ. Estimated clonotype richness was generally higher in naive than memory subsets. The four-donor shared clonotypes exceeded non-shared clonotypes in generation probability, with non-shared ones scoring lower.

Naive CD8 cells were CD45RO-negative, positively selected for CCR7, excluding terminally differentiated effector memory CD45RA+ cells. Per the germline V gene, CDR1 is SQVTM and CDR2 is ANQGSEA. This CDR3 is built from 14 residues. V shed 2 bases and J 3 bases; nucleotides not matched to a gene: 5. Sequenced by immunoSEQ multiplex PCR; TCRdb stores in-frame clones only, minus some. This sample has roughly 810,000 clones, with approximately 96% found just once. Of note for this clone: Its specificity is not known.

The sequencing input was naive CD8+ T cells sorted from blood. The chain carries TRBV29-1 and TRBJ2-7; 9 nucleotides line up with TRBD2. This clonotype was sampled from a man under 40 in good health. The CDR3 is CSVERTSEVYEQYF. DNA of the CDR3: TGCAGCGTTGAAAGGACTAGCGAGGTCTACGAGCAGTACTTC.